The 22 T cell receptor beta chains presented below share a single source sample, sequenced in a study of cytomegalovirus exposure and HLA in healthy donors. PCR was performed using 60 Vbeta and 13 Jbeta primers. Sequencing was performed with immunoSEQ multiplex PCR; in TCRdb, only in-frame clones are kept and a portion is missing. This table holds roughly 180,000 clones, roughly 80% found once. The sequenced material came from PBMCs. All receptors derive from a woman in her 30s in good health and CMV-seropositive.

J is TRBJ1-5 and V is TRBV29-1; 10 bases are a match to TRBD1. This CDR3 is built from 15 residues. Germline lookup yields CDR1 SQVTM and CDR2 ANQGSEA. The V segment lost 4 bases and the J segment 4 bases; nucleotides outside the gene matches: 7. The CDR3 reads CSVGPGTGVNQPQHF. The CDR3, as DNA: TGCAGCGTTGGTCCCGGGACAGGGGTTAATCAGCCCCAGCATTTT.

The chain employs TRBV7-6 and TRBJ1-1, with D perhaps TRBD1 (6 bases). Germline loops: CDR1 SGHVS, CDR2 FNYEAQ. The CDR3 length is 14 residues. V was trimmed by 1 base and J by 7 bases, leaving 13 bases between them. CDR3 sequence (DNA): TGTGCCAGCAGCTTAGAGAGGGGGGGCTTTGAAGCTTTCTTT. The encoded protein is CASSLERGGFEAFF. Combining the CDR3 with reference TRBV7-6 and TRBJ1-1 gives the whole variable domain GAGVSQSPRYKVTKRGQDVALRCDPISGHVSLYWYRQALGQGPEFLTYFNYEAQQDKSGLPNDRFSAERPEGSISTLTIQRTEQRDSAMYRCASSLERGGFEAFFGQGTRLTVV.

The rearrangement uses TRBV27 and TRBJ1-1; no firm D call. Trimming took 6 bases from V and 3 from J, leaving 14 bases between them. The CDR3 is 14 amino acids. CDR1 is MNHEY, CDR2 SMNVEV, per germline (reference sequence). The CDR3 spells CASRRGGGYTEAFF. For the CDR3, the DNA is TGTGCCAGCAGGCGAGGAGGCGGATACACTGAAGCTTTCTTT.

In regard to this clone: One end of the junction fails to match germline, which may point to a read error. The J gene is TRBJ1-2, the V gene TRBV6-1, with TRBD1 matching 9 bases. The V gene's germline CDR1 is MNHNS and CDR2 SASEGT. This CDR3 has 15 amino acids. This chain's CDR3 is CASREGQGTIYGYTF. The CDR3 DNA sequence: TGTGCCAGCAGGGAAGGACAGGGGACGATCTATGGCTACACCTTC.

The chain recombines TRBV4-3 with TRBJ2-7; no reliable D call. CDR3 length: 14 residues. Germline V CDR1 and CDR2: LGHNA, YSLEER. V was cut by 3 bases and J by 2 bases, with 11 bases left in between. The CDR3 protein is CASSQEMSTYEQYF. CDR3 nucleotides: TGCGCCAGCAGCCAGGAGATGTCCACCTACGAGCAGTACTTC.

The CDR3 region has the DNA TGTGCCAGCAGCTTAGCGTCTAGCGGGAGCTACGAGCAGTACTTC. Encoded protein: CASSLASSGSYEQYF. The chain uses TRBV11-2 and TRBJ2-7; 10 nucleotides agree with TRBD2. V was clipped by 1 base and J by 3 bases; unmatched bases: 3. Germline assignment: CDR1 SGHAT and CDR2 FQNNGV. This CDR3 spans 15 amino acids.

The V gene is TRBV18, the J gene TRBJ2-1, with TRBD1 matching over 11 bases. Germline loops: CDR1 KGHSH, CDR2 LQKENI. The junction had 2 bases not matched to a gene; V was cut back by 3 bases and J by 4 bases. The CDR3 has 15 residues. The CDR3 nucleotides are TGTGCCAGCTCACCGGGACAGGGGGAATACAATGAGCAGTTCTTC. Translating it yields CASSPGQGEYNEQFF.

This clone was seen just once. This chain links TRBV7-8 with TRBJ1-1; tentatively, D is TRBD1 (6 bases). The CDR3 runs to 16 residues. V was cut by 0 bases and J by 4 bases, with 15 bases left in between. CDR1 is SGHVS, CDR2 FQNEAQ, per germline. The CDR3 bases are TGTGCCAGCAGCTTAGCGCTCGGGGGGGCGCGCACTGAAGCTTTCTTT. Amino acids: CASSLALGGARTEAFF.

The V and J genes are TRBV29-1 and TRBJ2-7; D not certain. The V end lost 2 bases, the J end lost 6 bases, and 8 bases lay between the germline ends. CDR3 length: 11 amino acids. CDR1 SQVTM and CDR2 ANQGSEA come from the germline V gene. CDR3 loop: CSVELGREQYF. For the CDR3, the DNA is TGCAGCGTTGAACTTGGGCGCGAGCAGTACTTC.

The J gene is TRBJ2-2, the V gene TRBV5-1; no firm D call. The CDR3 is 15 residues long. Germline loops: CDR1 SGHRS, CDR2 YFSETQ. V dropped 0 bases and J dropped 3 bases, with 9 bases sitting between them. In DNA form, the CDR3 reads TGCGCCAGCAGCTTGGAGGTGCAGGACACCGGGGAGCTGTTTTTT. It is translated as CASSLEVQDTGELFF.

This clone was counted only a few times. In nucleotides, the CDR3 is TGTGCCAGCAGCCAAGATCATTATAGAGTAGGAAACACCATATATTTT. Translation gives CASSQDHYRVGNTIYF. The V gene is TRBV4-2, the J gene TRBJ1-3; D is ambiguous. Germline V lookup: CDR1 LGHNA, CDR2 YNFKEQ. The CDR3 sequence is 16 residues long. V gave up 0 bases and J gave up 4 bases, with 13 bases separating them.

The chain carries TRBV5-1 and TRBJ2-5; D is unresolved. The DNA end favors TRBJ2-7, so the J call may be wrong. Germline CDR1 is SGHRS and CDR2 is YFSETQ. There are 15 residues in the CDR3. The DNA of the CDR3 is TGCGCCAGCAGCTTGGCGAGGTTCTTCTCCTACGAGCAGTACTTC. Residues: CASSLARFFSYEQYF.

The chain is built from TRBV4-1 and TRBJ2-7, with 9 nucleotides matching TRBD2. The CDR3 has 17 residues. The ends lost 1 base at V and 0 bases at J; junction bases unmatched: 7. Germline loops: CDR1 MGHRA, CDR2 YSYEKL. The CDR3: CASSQVAAGGSSYEQYF. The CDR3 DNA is TGCGCCAGCAGCCAAGTTGCAGCGGGAGGTAGCTCCTACGAGCAGTACTTC.

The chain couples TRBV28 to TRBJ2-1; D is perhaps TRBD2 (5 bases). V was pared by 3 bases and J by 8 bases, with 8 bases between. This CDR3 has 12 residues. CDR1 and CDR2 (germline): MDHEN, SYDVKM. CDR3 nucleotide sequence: TGTGCCAGCAGTTTGCGGGTGGATGAGCAGTTCTTC. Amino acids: CASSLRVDEQFF.

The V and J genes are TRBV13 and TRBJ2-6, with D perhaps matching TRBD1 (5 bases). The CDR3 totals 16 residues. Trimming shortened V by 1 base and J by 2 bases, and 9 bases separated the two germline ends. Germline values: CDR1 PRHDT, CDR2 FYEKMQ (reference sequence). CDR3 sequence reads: CASSLVGAAGANVLTF. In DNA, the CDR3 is TGTGCCAGCAGCTTAGTAGGGGCGGCTGGGGCCAACGTCCTGACTTTC. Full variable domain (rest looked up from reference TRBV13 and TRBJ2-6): AAGVIQSPRHLIKEKRETATLKCYPIPRHDTVYWYQQGPGQDPQFLISFYEKMQSDKGSIPDRFSAQQFSDYHSELNMSSLELGDSALYFCASSLVGAAGANVLTFGAGSRLTVL.

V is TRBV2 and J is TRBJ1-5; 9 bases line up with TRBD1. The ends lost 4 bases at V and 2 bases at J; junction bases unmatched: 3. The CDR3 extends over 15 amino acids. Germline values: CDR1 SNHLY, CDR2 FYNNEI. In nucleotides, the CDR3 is TGTGCCAGCAGTGCGGGACAGGGACGCAATCAGCCCCAGCATTTT. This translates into CASSAGQGRNQPQHF.

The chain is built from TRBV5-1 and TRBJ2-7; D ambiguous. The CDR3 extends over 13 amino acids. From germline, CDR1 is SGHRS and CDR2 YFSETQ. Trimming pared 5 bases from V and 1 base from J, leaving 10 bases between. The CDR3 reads CASRTHYSYEQYF. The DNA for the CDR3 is TGCGCCAGCAGGACCCACTATTCCTACGAGCAGTACTTC.

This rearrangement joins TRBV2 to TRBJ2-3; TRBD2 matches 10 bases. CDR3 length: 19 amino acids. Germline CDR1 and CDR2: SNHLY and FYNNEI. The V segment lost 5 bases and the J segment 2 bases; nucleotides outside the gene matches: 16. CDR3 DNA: TGTGCCAGCAGTTGGACTAGCGGCGACTCCCCTTCTCCCACAGATACGCAGTATTTT. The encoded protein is CASSWTSGDSPSPTDTQYF. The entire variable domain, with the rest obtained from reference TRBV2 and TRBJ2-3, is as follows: EPEVTQTPSHQVTQMGQEVILRCVPISNHLYFYWYRQILGQKVEFLVSFYNNEISEKSEIFDDQFSVERPDGSNFTLKIRSTKLEDSAMYFCASSWTSGDSPSPTDTQYFGPGTRLTVL.

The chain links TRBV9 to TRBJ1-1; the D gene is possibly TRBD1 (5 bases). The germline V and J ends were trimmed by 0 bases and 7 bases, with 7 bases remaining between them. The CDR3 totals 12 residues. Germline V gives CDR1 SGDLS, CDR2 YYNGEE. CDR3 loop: CASSVGQGEAFF. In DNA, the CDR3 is TGTGCCAGCAGCGTAGGGCAGGGTGAAGCTTTCTTT.

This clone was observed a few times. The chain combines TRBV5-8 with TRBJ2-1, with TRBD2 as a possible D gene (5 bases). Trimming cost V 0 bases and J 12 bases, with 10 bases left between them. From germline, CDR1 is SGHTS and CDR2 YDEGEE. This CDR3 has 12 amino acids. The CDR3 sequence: CASSLVYAGQFF. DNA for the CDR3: TGTGCCAGCAGCTTGGTTTACGCGGGGCAGTTCTTC. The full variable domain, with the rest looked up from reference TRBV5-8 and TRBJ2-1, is EAGVTQSPTHLIKTRGQQATLRCSPISGHTSVYWYQQALGLGLQFLLWYDEGEERNRGNFPPRFSGRQFPNYSSELNVNALELEDSALYLCASSLVYAGQFFGPGTRLTVL.

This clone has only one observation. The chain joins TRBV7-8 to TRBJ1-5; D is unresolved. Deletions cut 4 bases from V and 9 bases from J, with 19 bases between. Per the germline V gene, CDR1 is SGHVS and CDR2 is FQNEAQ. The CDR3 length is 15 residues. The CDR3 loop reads CASSSRRTSNGPQHF. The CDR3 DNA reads TGTGCCAGCAGCTCCCGACGGACTTCAAATGGGCCCCAGCATTTT.

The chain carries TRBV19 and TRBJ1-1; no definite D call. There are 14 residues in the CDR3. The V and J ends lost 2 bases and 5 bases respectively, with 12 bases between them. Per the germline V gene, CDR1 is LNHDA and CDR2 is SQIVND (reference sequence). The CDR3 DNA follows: TGTGCCAGTAGTATAAAGTGGAAGGAGACTGAAGCTTTCTTT. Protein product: CASSIKWKETEAFF.